The T cell receptor (beta chain) under discussion was sequenced for a study of regulatory T cells in long-lasting Graves disease. Study results and limitations: Exclusively peripheral blood, rather than thyroid tissue, was studied.

CDR3-region Arm-PCR and iRepertoire HTBI primers produced the TCR beta libraries. TCRdb re-called the multiplex PCR reads through MiXCR, storing one row per CDR3 protein. The sample includes 450,000 or so distinct CDR3 sequences, about a fifth of them seen just once. Documented time point: persistent/refractory GD, antithyroid drugs over 5 years with positive TRAb. PBMCs provided the RNA from which the TCR library was made. Enrollment of patients was through an endocrinology department in Xi'an, China. The table lists this clonotype with many counts. The antigen is undetermined. Germline lookup yields CDR1 MDHEN and CDR2 SYDVKM. The CDR3 is 14 amino acids. V was shortened by 6 bases and J by 1 base, with 10 bases between the two germline ends.

This sample comprised peripheral blood mononuclear cells (PBMCs), obtained when the disease was refractory, from a patient treated with antithyroid drugs. This chain uses TRBV28 with TRBJ1-5; D uncertain. This sequence originates from a female donor with Graves disease. The CDR3 loop is CASSLWGSNQPQHF. The CDR3 DNA is TGTGCCAGCAGCTTGTGGGGAAGCAATCAGCCCCAGCATTTT.